This T cell receptor (beta chain) was documented in a study of technical replicates of blood from several donors. Profiling relied on immunoSEQ multiplex PCR, and the TCRdb table lists in-frame clones only, not all of them. The table records under 85,000 clones, around 90% of them present only once. The CDR3 is 16 amino acids. Germline CDR1 LNHNV, CDR2 YYDKDF (reference sequence). V shed 5 bases and J 6 bases; nucleotides not matched to a gene: 6. The chain has TRBV15 and TRBJ2-1; TRBD2 agrees at 14 bases. The sample taken for sequencing was T cells isolated from PBMCs. The receptor's source is a human donor in good health. The CDR3 DNA sequence: TGTGCCACCAGCCCCCGACTAGCGGGAGGGGGCAATGAGCAGTTCTTC. Its translation: CATSPRLAGGGNEQFF.